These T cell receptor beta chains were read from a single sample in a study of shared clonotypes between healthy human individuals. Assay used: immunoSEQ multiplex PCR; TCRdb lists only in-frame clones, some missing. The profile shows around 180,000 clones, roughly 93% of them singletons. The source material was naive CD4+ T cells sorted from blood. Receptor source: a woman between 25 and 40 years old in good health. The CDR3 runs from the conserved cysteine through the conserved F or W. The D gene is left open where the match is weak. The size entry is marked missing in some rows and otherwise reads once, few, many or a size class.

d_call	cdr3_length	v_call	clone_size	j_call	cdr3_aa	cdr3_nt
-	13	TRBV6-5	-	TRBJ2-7	CASSAFNSYEQYF	TGTGCCAGCAGTGCCTTTAACAGTTACGAGCAGTACTTC
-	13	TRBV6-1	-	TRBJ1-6	CASSEGNNSPLHF	TGTGCCAGCAGCGAGGGGAATAATTCACCCCTCCACTTT
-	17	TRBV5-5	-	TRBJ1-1	CASSLASDGWVASEAFF	TGTGCCAGCAGCTTGGCCTCCGACGGCTGGGTTGCGTCTGAAGCTTTCTTT
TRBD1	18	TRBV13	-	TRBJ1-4	CASSLGGQSFLDGEKLFF	TGTGCCAGCAGCTTGGGGGGACAGTCGTTCCTAGATGGTGAAAAACTGTTTTTT
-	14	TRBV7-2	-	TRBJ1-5	CASIHGGSNQPQHF	TGTGCCAGCATCCACGGGGGCAGCAATCAGCCCCAGCATTTT
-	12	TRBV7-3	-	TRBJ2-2	CATSTGAGELFF	TGTGCCACAAGCACCGGGGCCGGGGAGCTGTTTTTT
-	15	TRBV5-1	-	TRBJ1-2	CASSFQASSNYGYTF	TGCGCCAGCAGCTTCCAGGCAAGCTCTAACTATGGCTACACCTTC
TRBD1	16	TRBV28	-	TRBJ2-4	CASSSTGGRAKNIQYF	TGTGCCAGCAGTTCTACAGGGGGGCGAGCCAAAAACATTCAGTACTTC
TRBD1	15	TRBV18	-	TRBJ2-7	CASSPRTGSSYEQYF	TGTGCCAGCTCACCGAGGACAGGGAGCTCCTACGAGCAGTACTTC
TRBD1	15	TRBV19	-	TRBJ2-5	CASSTRGQGSKTQYF	TGTGCCAGTAGTACACGGGGACAGGGTAGTAAGACCCAGTACTTC
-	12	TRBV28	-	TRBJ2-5	CASSLSSGTQYF	TGTGCCAGCAGTTTAAGTTCGGGGACCCAGTACTTC
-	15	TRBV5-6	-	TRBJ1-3	CASSLGRGSGNTIYF	TGTGCCAGCAGCTTGGGCAGGGGCTCTGGAAACACCATATATTTT
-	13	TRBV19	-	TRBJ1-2	CASTDRRSSGYTF	TGTGCCAGTACCGACAGGAGGTCCAGTGGCTACACCTTC
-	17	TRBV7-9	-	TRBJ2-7	CASSLAGHRDVAYEQYF	TGTGCCAGCAGCTTAGCGGGACACCGGGATGTGGCCTACGAGCAGTACTTC
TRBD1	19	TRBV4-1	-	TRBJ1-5	CASSQGAWDRSYSNQPQHF	TGCGCCAGCAGCCAAGGCGCTTGGGACAGATCTTATAGCAATCAGCCCCAGCATTTT
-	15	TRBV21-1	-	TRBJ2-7	CASSQRARGWWEQYF	TGTGCCAGCAGCCAGAGGGCCAGGGGATGGTGGGAGCAGTACTTC
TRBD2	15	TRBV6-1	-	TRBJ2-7	CASSEAGRGGNEQYF	TGTGCCAGCAGTGAAGCTGGGCGGGGAGGGAACGAGCAGTACTTC
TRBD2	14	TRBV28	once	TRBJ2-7	CAIDTSGEINEQYF	TGTGCCATCGATACTAGCGGGGAGATTAACGAGCAGTACTTC
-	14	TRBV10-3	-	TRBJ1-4	CAISVGGPQEKLFF	TGTGCCATCAGTGTTGGGGGGCCACAAGAAAAACTGTTTTTT
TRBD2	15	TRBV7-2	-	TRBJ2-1	CASSLSGRPTNEQFF	TGTGCCAGCAGCCTTAGCGGGAGGCCAACCAATGAGCAGTTCTTC
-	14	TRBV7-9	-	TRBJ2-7	CASSLGGNSYEQYF	TGTGCCAGCAGCTTAGGGGGGAACTCCTACGAGCAGTACTTC
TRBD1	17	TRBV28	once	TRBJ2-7	CASSSDFGQESSYEQYF	TGTGCCAGCAGTTCCGATTTTGGACAGGAGAGCTCCTACGAGCAGTACTTC
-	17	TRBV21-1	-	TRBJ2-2	CASSLTPETGGEGELFF	TGTGCCAGCAGTCTGACCCCAGAGACAGGGGGCGAAGGGGAGCTGTTTTTT
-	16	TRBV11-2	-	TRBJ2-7	CASSNTSGRLSYEQYF	TGTGCCAGCAGCAACACCTCGGGACGTCTCTCCTACGAGCAGTACTTC
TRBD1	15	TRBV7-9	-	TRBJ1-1	CASSGPGTGGSEAFF	TGTGCCAGCAGCGGACCCGGGACAGGGGGCTCCGAAGCTTTCTTT
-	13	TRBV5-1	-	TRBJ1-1	CASSQTGNTEAFF	TGCGCCAGCAGCCAGACAGGGAACACTGAAGCTTTCTTT
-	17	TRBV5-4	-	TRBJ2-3	CASSLAVLGAVTDTQYF	TGTGCCAGCAGCTTGGCGGTCCTGGGGGCAGTGACAGATACGCAGTATTTT
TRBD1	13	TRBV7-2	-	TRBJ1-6	CASRRTGESPLHF	TGTGCCAGCAGAAGGACAGGGGAGTCACCCCTCCACTTT
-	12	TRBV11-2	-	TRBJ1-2	CASSSEGDGYTF	TGTGCCAGCAGTAGCGAAGGGGATGGCTACACCTTC
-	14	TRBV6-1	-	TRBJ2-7	CASSPVGGGYEQYF	TGTGCCAGCAGCCCGGTCGGGGGAGGTTACGAGCAGTACTTC
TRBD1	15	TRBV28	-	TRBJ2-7	CASSLGGTGVDEQYF	TGTGCCAGCAGTTTAGGTGGGACAGGGGTGGACGAGCAGTACTTC
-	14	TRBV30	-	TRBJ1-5	CAWSVGTGNQPQHF	TGTGCCTGGAGTGTCGGGACGGGGAATCAGCCCCAGCATTTT
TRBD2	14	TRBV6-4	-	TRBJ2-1	CASSDGLAGDEQFF	TGTGCCAGCAGTGACGGACTAGCGGGAGATGAGCAGTTCTTC
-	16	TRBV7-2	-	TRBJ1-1	CASSLAPGLPWTEAFF	TGTGCCAGCAGCTTAGCGCCCGGGCTCCCGTGGACTGAAGCTTTCTTT
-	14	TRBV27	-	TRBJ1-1	CASGRTDLHTEAFF	TGTGCCAGCGGAAGGACAGACCTCCACACTGAAGCTTTCTTT
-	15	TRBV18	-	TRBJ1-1	CASSPHHQGDTEAFF	TGTGCCAGCTCACCACACCACCAGGGTGACACTGAAGCTTTCTTT